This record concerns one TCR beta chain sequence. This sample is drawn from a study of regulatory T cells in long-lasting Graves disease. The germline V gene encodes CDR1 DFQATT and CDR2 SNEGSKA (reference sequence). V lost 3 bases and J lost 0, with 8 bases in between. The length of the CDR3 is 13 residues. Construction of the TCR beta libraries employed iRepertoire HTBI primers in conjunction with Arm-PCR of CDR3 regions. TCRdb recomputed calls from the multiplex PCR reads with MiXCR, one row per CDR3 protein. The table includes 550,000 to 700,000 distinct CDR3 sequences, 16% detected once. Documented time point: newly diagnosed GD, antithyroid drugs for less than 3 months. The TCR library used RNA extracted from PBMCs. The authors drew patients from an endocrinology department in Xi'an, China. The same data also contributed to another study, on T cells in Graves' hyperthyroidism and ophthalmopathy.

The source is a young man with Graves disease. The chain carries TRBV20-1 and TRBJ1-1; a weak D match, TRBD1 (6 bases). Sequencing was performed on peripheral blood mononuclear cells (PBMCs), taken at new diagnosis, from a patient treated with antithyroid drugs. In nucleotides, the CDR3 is TGCAGTGCTAGGGACAGTATGAACACTGAAGCTTTCTTT. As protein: CSARDSMNTEAFF.